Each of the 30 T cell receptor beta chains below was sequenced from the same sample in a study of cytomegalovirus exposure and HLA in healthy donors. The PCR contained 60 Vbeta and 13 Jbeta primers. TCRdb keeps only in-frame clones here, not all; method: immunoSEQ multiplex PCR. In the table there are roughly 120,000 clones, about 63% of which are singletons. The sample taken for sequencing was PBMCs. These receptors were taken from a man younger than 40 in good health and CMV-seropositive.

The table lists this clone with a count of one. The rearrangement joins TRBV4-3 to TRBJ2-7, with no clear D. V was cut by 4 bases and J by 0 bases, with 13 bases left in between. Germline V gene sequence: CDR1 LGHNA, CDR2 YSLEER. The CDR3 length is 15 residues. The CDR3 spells CASSPKFGRSYEQYF. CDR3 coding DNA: TGCGCCAGCAGCCCGAAGTTCGGTCGCTCCTACGAGCAGTACTTC.

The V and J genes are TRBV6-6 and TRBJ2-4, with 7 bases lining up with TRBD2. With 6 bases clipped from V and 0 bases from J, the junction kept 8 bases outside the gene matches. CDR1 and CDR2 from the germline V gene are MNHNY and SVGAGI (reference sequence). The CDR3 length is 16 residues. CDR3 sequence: CASSPRSGIAKNIQYF. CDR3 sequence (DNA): TGTGCCAGCAGCCCCAGGAGCGGGATAGCCAAAAACATTCAGTACTTC.

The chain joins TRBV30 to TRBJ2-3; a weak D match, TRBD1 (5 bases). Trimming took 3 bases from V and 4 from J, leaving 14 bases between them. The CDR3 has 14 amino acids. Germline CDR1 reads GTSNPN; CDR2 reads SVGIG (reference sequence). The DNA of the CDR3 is TGTGCCTGGAGGAAGGGGCTTATGGCAGATACGCAGTATTTT. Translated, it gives CAWRKGLMADTQYF.

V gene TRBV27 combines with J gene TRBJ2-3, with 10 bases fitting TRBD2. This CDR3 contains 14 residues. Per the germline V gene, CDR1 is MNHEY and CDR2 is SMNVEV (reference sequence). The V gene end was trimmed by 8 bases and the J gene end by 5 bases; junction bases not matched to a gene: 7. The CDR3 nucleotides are TGTGCCAGCCAACTAGCGGGAAGGGTAGATACGCAGTATTTT. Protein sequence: CASQLAGRVDTQYF.

CDR3 region: CASSVDIFQPQHF. In nucleotides, the CDR3 is TGCGCCAGCAGCGTCGACATCTTTCAGCCCCAGCATTTT. The V gene is TRBV5-1, the J gene TRBJ1-5; D gene unclear. V lost 4 bases, J lost 6 bases, and 11 bases lay in between. This CDR3 has 13 amino acids. Germline CDR1 SGHRS, CDR2 YFSETQ.

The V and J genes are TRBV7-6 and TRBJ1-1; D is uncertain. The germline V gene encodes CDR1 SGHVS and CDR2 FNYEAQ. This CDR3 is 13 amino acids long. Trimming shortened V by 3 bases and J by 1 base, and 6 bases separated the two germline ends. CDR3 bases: TGTGCCAGCAGCTTGGACTCGAACACTGAAGCTTTCTTT. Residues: CASSLDSNTEAFF.

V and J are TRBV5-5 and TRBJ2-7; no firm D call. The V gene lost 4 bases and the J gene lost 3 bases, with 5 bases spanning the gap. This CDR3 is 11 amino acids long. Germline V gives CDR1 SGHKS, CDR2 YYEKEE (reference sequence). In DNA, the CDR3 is TGTGCCAGCAGCCTTAACTACGAGCAGTACTTC. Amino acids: CASSLNYEQYF.

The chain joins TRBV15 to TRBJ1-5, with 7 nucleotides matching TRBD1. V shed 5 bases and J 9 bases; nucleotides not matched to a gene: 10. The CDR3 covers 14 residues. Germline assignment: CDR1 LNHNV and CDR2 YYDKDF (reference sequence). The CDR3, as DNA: TGTGCCACCAGCCCTCGACAGGGAATAAGGCCCCAGCATTTT. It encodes CATSPRQGIRPQHF.

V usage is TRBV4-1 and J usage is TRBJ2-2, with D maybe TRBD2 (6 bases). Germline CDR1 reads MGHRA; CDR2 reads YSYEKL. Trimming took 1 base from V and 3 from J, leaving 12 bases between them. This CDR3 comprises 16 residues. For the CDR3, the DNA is TGCGCCAGCAGCCAAGGGAGGGACTTCTACACCGGGGAGCTGTTTTTT. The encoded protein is CASSQGRDFYTGELFF.

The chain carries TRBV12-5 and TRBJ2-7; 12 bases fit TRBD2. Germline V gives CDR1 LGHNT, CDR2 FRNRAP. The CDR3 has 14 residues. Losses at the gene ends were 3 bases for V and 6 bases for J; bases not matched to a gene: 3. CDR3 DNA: TGTGCTAGTGGTTTCGGGACTAGCGGGCGCGAGCAGTACTTC. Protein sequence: CASGFGTSGREQYF.

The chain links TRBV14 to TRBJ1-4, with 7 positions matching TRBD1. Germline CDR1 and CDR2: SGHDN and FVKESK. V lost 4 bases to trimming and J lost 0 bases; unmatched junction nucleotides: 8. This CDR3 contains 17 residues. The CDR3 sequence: CASSPGQQHATNEKLFF. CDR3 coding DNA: TGTGCCAGCAGCCCGGGACAGCAACATGCAACTAATGAAAAACTGTTTTTT. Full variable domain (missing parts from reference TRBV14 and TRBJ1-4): EAGVTQFPSHSVIEKGQTVTLRCDPISGHDNLYWYRRVMGKEIKFLLHFVKESKQDESGMPNNRFLAERTGGTYSTLKVQPAELEDSGVYFCASSPGQQHATNEKLFFGSGTQLSVL.

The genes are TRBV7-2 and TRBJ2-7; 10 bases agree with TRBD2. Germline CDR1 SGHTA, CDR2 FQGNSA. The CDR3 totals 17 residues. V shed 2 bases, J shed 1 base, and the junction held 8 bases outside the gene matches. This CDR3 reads CASSLHASGSYSYEQYF. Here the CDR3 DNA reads TGTGCCAGCAGCTTACACGCTAGCGGGAGCTATTCCTACGAGCAGTACTTC.

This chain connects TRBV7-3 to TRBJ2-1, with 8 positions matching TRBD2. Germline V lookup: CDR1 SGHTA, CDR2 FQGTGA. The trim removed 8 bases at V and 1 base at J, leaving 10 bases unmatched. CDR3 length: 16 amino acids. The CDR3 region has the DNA TGTGCCAGCGCGGCAACCGTAGCGGGGTCCTACAATGAGCAGTTCTTC. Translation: CASAATVAGSYNEQFF.

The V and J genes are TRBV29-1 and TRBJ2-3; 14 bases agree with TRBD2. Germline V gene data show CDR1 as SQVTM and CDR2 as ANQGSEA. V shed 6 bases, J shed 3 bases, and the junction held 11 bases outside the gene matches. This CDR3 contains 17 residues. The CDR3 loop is CSVKRGTSGSKTDTQYF. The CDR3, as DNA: TGCAGCGTAAAAAGGGGGACTAGCGGGAGTAAGACAGATACGCAGTATTTT.

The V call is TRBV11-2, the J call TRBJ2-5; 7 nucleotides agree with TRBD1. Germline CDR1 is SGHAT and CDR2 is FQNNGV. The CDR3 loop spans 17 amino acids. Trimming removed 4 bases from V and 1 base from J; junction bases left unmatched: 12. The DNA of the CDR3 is TGTGCCAGCAGCTACAACCGACAGGGACCATCCCAAGAGACCCAGTACTTC. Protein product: CASSYNRQGPSQETQYF.

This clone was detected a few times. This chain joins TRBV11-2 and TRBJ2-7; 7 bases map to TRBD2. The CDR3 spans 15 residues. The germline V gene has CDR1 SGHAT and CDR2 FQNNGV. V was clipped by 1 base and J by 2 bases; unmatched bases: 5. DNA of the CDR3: TGTGCCAGCAGCTTAGCCCCTGGGGGGGCCTACGAGCAGTACTTC. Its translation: CASSLAPGGAYEQYF.

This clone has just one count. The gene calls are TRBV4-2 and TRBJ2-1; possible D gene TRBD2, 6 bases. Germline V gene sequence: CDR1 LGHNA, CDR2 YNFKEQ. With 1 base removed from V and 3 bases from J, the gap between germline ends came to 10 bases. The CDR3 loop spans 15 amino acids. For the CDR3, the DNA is TGTGCCAGCAGCCAAGCTGGAGGGAACTACAATGAGCAGTTCTTC. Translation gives CASSQAGGNYNEQFF.

The CDR3 coding sequence is TGTGCCAGCGCCCGACAGGGCGGAACGAATCAGCCCCAGCATTTT. This translates into CASARQGGTNQPQHF. The genes are TRBV4-2 and TRBJ1-5; 7 bases align to TRBD1. This CDR3 region has 15 residues. Germline V lookup: CDR1 LGHNA, CDR2 YNFKEQ. V shed 8 bases, J shed 4 bases, and the junction held 11 bases outside the gene matches.

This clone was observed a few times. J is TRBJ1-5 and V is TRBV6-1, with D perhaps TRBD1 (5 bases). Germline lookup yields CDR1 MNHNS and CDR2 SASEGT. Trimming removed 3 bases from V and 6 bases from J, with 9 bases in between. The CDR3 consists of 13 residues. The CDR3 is CASSDRAVQPQHF. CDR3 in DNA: TGTGCCAGCAGTGACAGGGCCGTTCAGCCCCAGCATTTT.

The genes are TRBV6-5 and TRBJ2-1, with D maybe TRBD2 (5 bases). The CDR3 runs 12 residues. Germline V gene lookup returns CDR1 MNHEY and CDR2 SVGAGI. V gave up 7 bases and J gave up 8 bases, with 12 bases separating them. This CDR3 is CASIGSSDEQFF. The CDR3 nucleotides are TGTGCCAGCATTGGTAGTAGCGATGAGCAGTTCTTC.

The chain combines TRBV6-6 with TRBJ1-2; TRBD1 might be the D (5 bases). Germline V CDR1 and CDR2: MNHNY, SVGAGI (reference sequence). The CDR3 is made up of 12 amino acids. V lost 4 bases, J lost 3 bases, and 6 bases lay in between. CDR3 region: CASSSGYYGYTF. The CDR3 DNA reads TGTGCCAGCAGTTCAGGGTACTATGGCTACACCTTC.

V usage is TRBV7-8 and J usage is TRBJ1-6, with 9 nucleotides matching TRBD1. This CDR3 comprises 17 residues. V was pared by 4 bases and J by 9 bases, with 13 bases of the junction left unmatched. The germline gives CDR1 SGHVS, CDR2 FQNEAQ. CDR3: CASSSGQGNGEGSPLHF. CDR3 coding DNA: TGTGCCAGCAGCTCGGGACAGGGCAACGGGGAGGGTTCACCCCTCCACTTT.

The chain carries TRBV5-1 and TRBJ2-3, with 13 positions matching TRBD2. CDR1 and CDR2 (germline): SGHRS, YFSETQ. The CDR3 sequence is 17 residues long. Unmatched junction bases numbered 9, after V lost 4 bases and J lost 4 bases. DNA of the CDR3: TGCGCCAGCAGCAGCGGGACTAGCGGGATAGTCTCAGATACGCAGTATTTT. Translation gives CASSSGTSGIVSDTQYF.

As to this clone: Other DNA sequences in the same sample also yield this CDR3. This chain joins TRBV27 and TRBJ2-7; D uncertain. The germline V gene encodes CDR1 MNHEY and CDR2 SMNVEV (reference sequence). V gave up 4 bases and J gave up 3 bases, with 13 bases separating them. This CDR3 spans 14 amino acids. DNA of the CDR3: TGTGCCAGCAGTTCGAGAATGCCCCACTACGAGCAGTACTTC. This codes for CASSSRMPHYEQYF.

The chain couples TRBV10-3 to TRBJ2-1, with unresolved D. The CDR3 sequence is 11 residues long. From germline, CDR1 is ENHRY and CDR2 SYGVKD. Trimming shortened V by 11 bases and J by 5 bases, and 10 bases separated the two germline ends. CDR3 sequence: CASSRDNEQFF. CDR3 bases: TGTGCCTCCAGTCGTGACAATGAGCAGTTCTTC.

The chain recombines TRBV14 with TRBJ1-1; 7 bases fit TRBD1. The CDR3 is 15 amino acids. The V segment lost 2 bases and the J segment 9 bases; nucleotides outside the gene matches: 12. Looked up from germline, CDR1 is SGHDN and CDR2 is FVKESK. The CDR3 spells CASSQFRDRGLKAFF. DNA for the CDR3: TGTGCCAGCAGCCAATTCCGGGACAGAGGTCTAAAAGCTTTCTTT.

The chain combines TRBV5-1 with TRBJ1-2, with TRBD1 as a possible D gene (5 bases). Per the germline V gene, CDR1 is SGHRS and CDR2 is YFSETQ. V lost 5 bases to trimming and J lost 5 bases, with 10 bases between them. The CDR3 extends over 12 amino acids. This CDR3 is CASRLRGYGYTF. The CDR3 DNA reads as TGCGCCAGCAGGTTGAGGGGTTATGGCTACACCTTC.

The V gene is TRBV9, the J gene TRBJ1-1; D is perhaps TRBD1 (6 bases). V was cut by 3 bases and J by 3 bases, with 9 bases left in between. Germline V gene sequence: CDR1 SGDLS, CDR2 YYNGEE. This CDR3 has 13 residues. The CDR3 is CASSANRDTEAFF. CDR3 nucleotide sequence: TGTGCCAGCAGCGCAAACAGGGACACTGAAGCTTTCTTT.

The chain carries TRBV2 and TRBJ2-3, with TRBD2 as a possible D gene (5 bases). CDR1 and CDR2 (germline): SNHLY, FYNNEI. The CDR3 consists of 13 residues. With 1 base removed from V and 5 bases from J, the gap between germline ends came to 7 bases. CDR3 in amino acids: CASSEDRGDTQYF. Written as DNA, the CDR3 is TGTGCCAGCAGTGAAGATCGGGGAGATACGCAGTATTTT.

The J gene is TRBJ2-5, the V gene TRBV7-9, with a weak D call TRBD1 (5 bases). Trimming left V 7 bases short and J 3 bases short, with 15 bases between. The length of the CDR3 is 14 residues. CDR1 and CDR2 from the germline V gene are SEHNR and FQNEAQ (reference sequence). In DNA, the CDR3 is TGTGCCAGCAACAAATGGGGCAGGGAAGAGACCCAGTACTTC. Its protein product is CASNKWGREETQYF.